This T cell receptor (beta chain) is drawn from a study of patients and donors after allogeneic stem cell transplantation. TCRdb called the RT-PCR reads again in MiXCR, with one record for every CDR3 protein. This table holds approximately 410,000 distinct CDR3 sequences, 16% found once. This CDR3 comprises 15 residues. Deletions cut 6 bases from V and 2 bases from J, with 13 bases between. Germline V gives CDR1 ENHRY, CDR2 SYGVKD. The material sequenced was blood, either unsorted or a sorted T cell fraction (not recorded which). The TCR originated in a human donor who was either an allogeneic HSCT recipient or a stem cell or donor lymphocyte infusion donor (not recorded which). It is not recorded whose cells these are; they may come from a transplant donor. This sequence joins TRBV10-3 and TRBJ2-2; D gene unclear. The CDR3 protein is CAISATDGNTGELFF. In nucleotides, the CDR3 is TGTGCCATCAGCGCCACCGACGGAAACACCGGGGAGCTGTTTTTT.